Following are 22 T cell receptor beta chains from one sample sequenced in a study of blood T cell repertoires in COVID-19. Data came from immunoSEQ multiplex PCR; TCRdb stores just in-frame clones and leaves some out. The repertoire consists of more than 100,000 clones, with 89% occurring once and the leading ten covering approximately 3.4%. Sequencing input: peripheral blood. Receptors originate from a woman in her fifties or sixties with acute or convalescent COVID-19.

The chain recombines TRBV10-3 with TRBJ1-5, with D possibly TRBD1 on 5 matching bases. V lost 10 bases and J lost 3, with 13 bases in between. CDR1 ENHRY and CDR2 SYGVKD come from the germline V gene. The CDR3 runs to 13 residues. The CDR3 reads CASQGTANQPQHF. For the CDR3, the DNA is TGTGCCAGCCAGGGTACGGCCAATCAGCCCCAGCATTTT.

The chain employs TRBV6-5 and TRBJ1-6; TRBD1 matches 7 bases. Germline V lookup: CDR1 MNHEY, CDR2 SVGAGI. With V trimmed by 2 bases and J by 7 bases, 2 bases remained unmatched. The CDR3 is 14 amino acids. CDR3 DNA sequence: TGTGCCAGCAGTTACGGGGACAGCAATTCACCCCTCCACTTT. Protein sequence: CASSYGDSNSPLHF.

The rearrangement joins TRBV4-1 to TRBJ2-3; 9 bases line up with TRBD1. In germline, CDR1 is MGHRA, CDR2 YSYEKL. V lost 0 bases, J lost 3 bases, and 7 bases stayed unmatched. The length of the CDR3 is 17 residues. This chain's CDR3 is CASSQDYGTGQTDTQYF. The CDR3, as DNA: TGCGCCAGCAGCCAAGATTACGGGACAGGGCAGACAGATACGCAGTATTTT.

A single count supports this clone. The chain joins TRBV6-5 to TRBJ2-7; no reliable D call. The length of the CDR3 is 14 residues. Trimming pared 6 bases from V and 0 bases from J, leaving 12 bases between. CDR1 is MNHEY and CDR2 is SVGAGI in the germline V gene. CDR3 sequence reads: CASRVSDYSYEQYF. The CDR3 DNA sequence: TGTGCCAGCAGGGTGAGCGATTACTCCTACGAGCAGTACTTC.

The V and J genes are TRBV28 and TRBJ1-4, with D possibly being TRBD1 (6 bases). Deletions cut 2 bases from V and 6 bases from J, with 10 bases between. CDR1 is MDHEN, CDR2 SYDVKM, per germline. The CDR3 is 14 residues long. The CDR3 coding sequence is TGTGCCAGCAGTTTAAGGGGGGGCGATGAAAAACTGTTTTTT. This translates into CASSLRGGDEKLFF.

The chain employs TRBV6-6 and TRBJ2-2; tentatively, D is TRBD1 (5 bases). This CDR3 has 14 amino acids. CDR1 and CDR2 (germline): MNHNY, SVGAGI (reference sequence). Between the trimmed V and J ends, which lost 5 bases and 1 base, there was a span of 8 bases. The CDR3 nucleotides read TGTGCCAGCAGTCCAGGGTGGAACACCGGGGAGCTGTTTTTT. Translation: CASSPGWNTGELFF.

The V gene is TRBV4-1, the J gene TRBJ2-1; 8 nucleotides line up with TRBD2. Germline V CDR1 and CDR2: MGHRA, YSYEKL. CDR3 length: 16 amino acids. V was clipped by 0 bases and J by 4 bases; unmatched bases: 5. The CDR3: CASSQDGTGGYNEQFF. CDR3 bases: TGCGCCAGCAGCCAAGATGGCACGGGAGGGTACAATGAGCAGTTCTTC.

V usage is TRBV5-4 and J usage is TRBJ1-6; D is possibly TRBD1 (6 bases). The CDR3 consists of 14 residues. V was clipped by 2 bases and J by 7 bases, with 10 bases between them. Germline V gives CDR1 SGHNT, CDR2 YYREEE (reference sequence). CDR3 protein: CASSFTRGNSPLHF. As DNA, the CDR3 is TGTGCCAGCAGCTTCACCAGGGGCAATTCACCCCTCCACTTT.

The chain uses TRBV7-9 and TRBJ1-3, with a weak D call TRBD1 (5 bases). Trimming shortened V by 5 bases and J by 4 bases, and 15 bases separated the two germline ends. The germline V gene encodes CDR1 SEHNR and CDR2 FQNEAQ (reference sequence). The CDR3 length is 15 residues. The CDR3 bases are TGTGCCAGCAGCCTCCCGGGGGTTTTCGGAAACACCATATATTTT. It specifies CASSLPGVFGNTIYF.

The rearrangement uses TRBV7-2 and TRBJ1-1; D perhaps matches TRBD1 (6 bases). The germline V gene encodes CDR1 SGHTA and CDR2 FQGNSA. The CDR3 totals 15 residues. V was clipped by 7 bases and J by 0 bases, with 15 bases between them. The CDR3 here is CASKAGGPVNTEAFF. The CDR3 coding sequence is TGTGCCAGCAAGGCCGGGGGGCCTGTGAACACTGAAGCTTTCTTT.

This clone was picked up one time. The V gene is TRBV5-1, the J gene TRBJ2-5, with 10 bases that match TRBD1. CDR1 is SGHRS and CDR2 is YFSETQ in the germline V gene. J lost 5 bases, V lost 4 bases, and 5 bases had no gene match. The CDR3 spans 14 residues. The CDR3 nucleotides are TGCGCCAGCAGCGAAGGACAGGGGGGCGAGACCCAGTACTTC. This gives the protein CASSEGQGGETQYF.

The rearrangement joins TRBV7-9 to TRBJ1-2; 8 bases agree with TRBD1. CDR1 SEHNR and CDR2 FQNEAQ come from the germline V gene (reference sequence). This CDR3 region has 13 residues. V lost 5 bases to trimming and J lost 8 bases; unmatched junction nucleotides: 7. CDR3: CASSLQTGGGYTF. CDR3 in DNA: TGTGCCAGCAGCCTACAAACAGGGGGAGGCTACACCTTC.

The chain is built from TRBV9 and TRBJ2-1; TRBD2 might be the D (5 bases). This CDR3 spans 13 amino acids. Per germline, CDR1 SGDLS and CDR2 YYNGEE. Trimming removed 4 bases from V and 9 bases from J, with 14 bases in between. CDR3 sequence: CASSLPPSFEQFF. CDR3 bases: TGTGCCAGCAGCCTCCCCCCTAGCTTTGAGCAGTTCTTC.

The rearrangement uses TRBV6-6 and TRBJ1-5; weak D call: TRBD1 (6 bases). Trimming left V 6 bases short and J 0 bases short, with 12 bases between. Per germline, CDR1 MNHNY and CDR2 SVGAGI (reference sequence). The CDR3 runs 15 residues. The CDR3 protein is CASSLMTGSNQPQHF. The DNA for the CDR3 is TGTGCCAGCAGCCTAATGACAGGTAGCAATCAGCCCCAGCATTTT.

A remark on this clone: This sample includes further DNA sequences coding for the same CDR3. The rearrangement uses TRBV5-1 and TRBJ1-2, with a tentative D call TRBD1 (6 bases). In germline, CDR1 is SGHRS, CDR2 YFSETQ. V was trimmed by 0 bases and J by 2 bases, leaving 8 bases between them. The CDR3 consists of 14 residues. This CDR3 is CASSLGDTNYGYTF. As DNA, the CDR3 is TGCGCCAGCAGCTTGGGGGACACCAACTATGGCTACACCTTC.

The chain joins TRBV5-1 to TRBJ1-4; D uncertain. Trimming pared 3 bases from V and 5 bases from J, leaving 14 bases between. Germline assignment: CDR1 SGHRS and CDR2 YFSETQ. The CDR3 is made up of 15 amino acids. CDR3 amino acids: CASSSRPAGNEKLFF. As DNA, the CDR3 is TGCGCCAGCAGCTCCCGGCCCGCCGGGAATGAAAAACTGTTTTTT.

This chain joins TRBV29-1 and TRBJ1-2; possible D gene TRBD1, 5 bases. Per germline, CDR1 SQVTM and CDR2 ANQGSEA. Trimming removed 0 bases from V and 3 bases from J, with 8 bases in between. The CDR3 covers 13 residues. This CDR3 is CSVEDTGDYGYTF. CDR3 nucleotides: TGCAGCGTTGAAGACACAGGAGACTATGGCTACACCTTC.

The chain links TRBV12-3 or TRBV12-4 to TRBJ2-7; D is perhaps TRBD1 (5 bases). The CDR3 is made up of 12 amino acids. Trimming cost V 4 bases and J 6 bases, with 10 bases left between them. The CDR3 sequence is CASSSRQFEQYF. The CDR3 DNA is TGTGCCAGCAGTTCTAGACAGTTCGAGCAGTACTTC.

This clone showed up just a few times. The identical CDR3 is also encoded by other nucleotide sequences in the sample. The chain links TRBV6-6 to TRBJ1-2; TRBD1 is a possible D gene (5 bases). Deletions cut 2 bases from V and 4 bases from J, with 14 bases between. Germline values: CDR1 MNHNY, CDR2 SVGAGI (reference sequence). The CDR3 extends over 15 amino acids. CDR3 loop: CASSYGQGGGYGYTF. CDR3 nucleotide sequence: TGTGCCAGCAGTTACGGGCAGGGCGGTGGCTATGGCTACACCTTC.

J is TRBJ1-5 and V is TRBV11-3; the D gene is possibly TRBD1 (5 bases). V shed 5 bases and J shed 3 bases, with 17 bases lying between them. Germline V gives CDR1 SGHNT, CDR2 YENEEA. This CDR3 contains 16 residues. The CDR3 nucleotides are TGTGCCAGCAGCCGACGTCGCAGGGAAACCAATCAGCCCCAGCATTTT. Encoded protein: CASSRRRRETNQPQHF. Using reference TRBV11-3 and TRBJ1-5 for the parts outside the CDR3, the full variable domain is EAGVVQSPRYKIIEKKQPVAFWCNPISGHNTLYWYLQNLGQGPELLIRYENEEAVDDSQLPKDRFSAERLKGVDSTLKIQPAELGDSAVYLCASSRRRRETNQPQHFGDGTRLSIL.

This clone was found once. V usage is TRBV7-9 and J usage is TRBJ1-5, with a possible D match to TRBD1 (5 bases). The CDR3 is 15 amino acids. Germline-derived CDR1 and CDR2 are SEHNR and FQNEAQ (reference sequence). V was trimmed by 7 bases and J by 0 bases, leaving 13 bases between them. Here the CDR3 reads CASTPGAYSNQPQHF. The CDR3 DNA sequence: TGTGCCAGCACCCCTGGGGCTTATAGCAATCAGCCCCAGCATTTT.

The chain links TRBV5-4 to TRBJ2-2; weak D call: TRBD2 (5 bases). The ends were cut back, 4 bases at V and 0 bases at J, with 10 bases in the middle. CDR3 length: 15 amino acids. CDR1 SGHNT and CDR2 YYREEE come from the germline V gene (reference sequence). Written as DNA, the CDR3 is TGTGCCAGCAGCATTAGCGTCGCGAACACCGGGGAGCTGTTTTTT. The encoded protein is CASSISVANTGELFF.